The 21 T cell receptor beta chains presented below share a single source sample, sequenced in a study of CD8+CD57+ T cells in acquired aplastic anemia. All sequencing subjects had displayed CD8+CD57+ cell expansion on flow cytometry. The TCR beta profiling, which covered VDJ combination and CDR3 sequence, was carried out using genomic DNA as the template. TCRdb reprocessed the reads via MiXCR and lists one record per CDR3 protein. The profile covers about 160,000 distinct CDR3 sequences, with 40% to 60% appearing a single time and about 31% taken by the ten largest. Sequencing used sorted CD4+, CD8+, or CD8+CD57+ T cells (not recorded which) from PBMCs. The receptors stem from a human donor with aplastic anemia.

With respect to this clonotype: At one end, the junction sequence differs from germline, possibly due to a read error. The chain is built from TRBV29-1 and TRBJ2-2; 10 bases match TRBD2. The length of the CDR3 is 17 residues. Germline CDR1 SQVTM, CDR2 ANQGSEA. In DNA form, the CDR3 reads TGCAGTGTTGAAAGCGAGCGGGAGGGCCTGAACACCGGGGAGCTGTTTTTT. This encodes CSVESEREGLNTGELFF.

This clonotype was detected a few times. V is TRBV7-9 and J is TRBJ2-5, with D perhaps matching TRBD1 (5 bases). Germline lookup yields CDR1 SEHNR and CDR2 FQNEAQ (reference sequence). Trimming stripped 3 bases from V and 3 bases from J, with 8 bases between. CDR3 length: 13 amino acids. CDR3 nucleotide sequence: TGTGCCAGCAGCTTGGGGCAGGAAGAGACCCAGTACTTC. It is translated as CASSLGQEETQYF. The variable domain in full, completed from reference TRBV7-9 and TRBJ2-5, reads DTGVSQNPRHKITKRGQNVTFRCDPISEHNRLYWYRQTLGQGPEFLTYFQNEAQLEKSRLLSDRFSAERPKGSFSTLEIQRTEQGDSAMYLCASSLGQEETQYFGPGTRLLVL.

The chain combines TRBV15 with TRBJ1-6; a possible D gene is TRBD1 (6 bases). V was shortened by 2 bases and J by 10 bases, with 15 bases between the two germline ends. This CDR3 region has 15 residues. The germline CDR1 and CDR2 sequences are LNHNV and YYDKDF (reference sequence). DNA for the CDR3: TGTGCCACCAGCAGAATAGTACAGGGCAAATCACCCCTCCACTTT. Its translation is CATSRIVQGKSPLHF.

V gene TRBV10-3 combines with J gene TRBJ2-3; D tentatively reads TRBD1 or TRBD2 (6 bases each). Germline loops: CDR1 ENHRY, CDR2 SYGVKD. The CDR3 consists of 14 residues. Trimming pared 8 bases from V and 1 base from J, leaving 13 bases between. In DNA, the CDR3 is TGTGCCATCGAGGGGGAGGTCGGCACAGATACGCAGTATTTT. It encodes CAIEGEVGTDTQYF.

There are many counts of this clonotype. This sequence joins TRBV9 and TRBJ2-2, with TRBD1 matching 8 bases. There are 16 residues in the CDR3. From germline, CDR1 is SGDLS and CDR2 YYNGEE. V was pared by 3 bases and J by 0 bases, with 4 bases of the junction left unmatched. CDR3 sequence (DNA): TGTGCCAGCAGCGGACAGGGGTCCTCGAACACCGGGGAGCTGTTTTTT. Amino acids: CASSGQGSSNTGELFF. Drawing the rest from reference TRBV9 and TRBJ2-2, the complete variable domain is DSGVTQTPKHLITATGQRVTLRCSPRSGDLSVYWYQQSLDQGLQFLIQYYNGEERAKGNILERFSAQQFPDLHSELNLSSLELGDSALYFCASSGQGSSNTGELFFGEGSRLTVL.

This clonotype has a count of ten or more. This rearrangement joins TRBV11-2 to TRBJ1-2; unclear D gene. This CDR3 region has 11 residues. The V gene's germline CDR1 is SGHAT and CDR2 FQNNGV. V lost 2 bases, J lost 6 bases, and 4 bases lay in between. CDR3 sequence reads: CASSLLDGYTF. Written as DNA, the CDR3 is TGTGCCAGCAGCTTATTAGATGGCTACACCTTC.

The V call is TRBV11-1, the J call TRBJ2-2, with 8 bases aligning to TRBD1. This CDR3 is 16 amino acids long. Germline loops: CDR1 SGHAT, CDR2 FQDESV (reference sequence). Trimming removed 6 bases from V and 3 bases from J; junction bases left unmatched: 9. This CDR3 is CASSPEGTGHTGELFF. DNA for the CDR3: TGTGCCAGCAGTCCAGAAGGGACAGGACACACCGGGGAGCTGTTTTTT.

This clonotype was counted ten times or more. The chain is built from TRBV11-1 and TRBJ2-1, with 7 bases matching TRBD1. The CDR3 totals 15 residues. The germline CDR1 and CDR2 sequences are SGHAT and FQDESV (reference sequence). J lost 2 bases, V lost 7 bases, and 8 bases had no gene match. Here the CDR3 DNA reads TGTGCCAGCACCGTCGACAGGGTCCCCTACAATGAGCAGTTCTTC. It translates to CASTVDRVPYNEQFF.

The table lists this clonotype with a count of one. The V and J genes are TRBV10-3 and TRBJ2-6; the D gene is possibly TRBD2 (5 bases). CDR3 length: 15 residues. V lost 3 bases to trimming and J lost 4 bases, with 10 bases between them. Germline values: CDR1 ENHRY, CDR2 SYGVKD. In DNA form, the CDR3 reads TGTGCCATCAGTGAAAGTCGCGGGGGGGCCAACGTCCTGACTTTC. Translation: CAISESRGGANVLTF.

This sequence joins TRBV20-1 and TRBJ1-1, with D unresolved. This CDR3 comprises 13 residues. The V gene lost 1 base and the J gene lost 1 base, with 7 bases spanning the gap. Germline assignment: CDR1 DFQATT and CDR2 SNEGSKA (reference sequence). This CDR3 is CSARADTNTEAFF. CDR3 sequence (DNA): TGCAGTGCTAGAGCCGATACGAACACTGAAGCTTTCTTT.

This chain uses TRBV3-1 with TRBJ1-2, with D maybe TRBD1 (5 bases). The CDR3 totals 16 residues. Germline V gene sequence: CDR1 LGHDT, CDR2 YNNKEL (reference sequence). Between the trimmed V and J ends, which lost 0 bases and 2 bases, there was a span of 13 bases. This chain's CDR3 is CASSQDEGILNYGYTF. The CDR3 DNA reads TGTGCCAGCAGCCAAGATGAGGGGATACTGAACTATGGCTACACCTTC. The full variable domain, its missing parts supplied by reference TRBV3-1 and TRBJ1-2, is DTAVSQTPKYLVTQMGNDKSIKCEQNLGHDTMYWYKQDSKKFLKIMFSYNNKELIINETVPNRFSPKSPDKAHLNLHINSLELGDSAVYFCASSQDEGILNYGYTFGSGTRLTVV.

This clonotype was detected ten times or more. The chain carries TRBV5-1 and TRBJ2-7; 9 positions agree with TRBD2. V lost 5 bases and J lost 3; bases outside the gene matches: 9. This CDR3 region has 15 residues. The V gene's germline CDR1 is SGHRS and CDR2 YFSETQ. DNA of the CDR3: TGCGCCAGCAGTTACTCCGGACTAGCGAACTACGAGCAGTACTTC. As protein: CASSYSGLANYEQYF.

This chain joins TRBV7-3 and TRBJ2-7, with no clear D. The CDR3 has 14 residues. Trimming took 2 bases from V and 2 from J, leaving 10 bases between them. Germline assignment: CDR1 SGHTA and CDR2 FQGTGA. The CDR3, as DNA: TGTGCCAGCAGCTTAGCAGGTCCCACCTACGAGCAGTACTTC. This gives the protein CASSLAGPTYEQYF.

The chain links TRBV27 to TRBJ1-5; D possibly corresponds to TRBD1 (5 bases). The CDR3 runs to 14 residues. V was clipped by 8 bases and J by 6 bases, with 17 bases between them. CDR1 and CDR2 from the germline V gene are MNHEY and SMNVEV (reference sequence). The CDR3 sequence: CASAPGGESQPQHF. The CDR3 DNA sequence: TGTGCCAGCGCCCCCGGGGGGGAAAGTCAGCCCCAGCATTTT.

This clonotype was counted many times. The rearrangement links TRBV7-9 to TRBJ2-3; D is ambiguous. Germline V gives CDR1 SEHNR, CDR2 FQNEAQ (reference sequence). Trimming took off 4 bases at V and 6 bases at J, with 14 bases between the two ends. CDR3 length: 14 residues. Here the CDR3 DNA reads TGTGCCAGCAGCTCGCCCGAAATGGGGGATACGCAGTATTTT. Protein product: CASSSPEMGDTQYF.

This chain connects TRBV7-3 to TRBJ2-2; 7 positions agree with TRBD1. Germline loops: CDR1 SGHTA, CDR2 FQGTGA. V gave up 5 bases and J gave up 0 bases; unmatched junction bases: 6. The CDR3 length is 16 residues. The CDR3 loop reads CASSRLGTANTGELFF. The CDR3 bases are TGTGCCAGCAGCCGCCTGGGGACAGCGAACACCGGGGAGCTGTTTTTT.

In this sample, this clonotype turned up many times. V gene TRBV11-2 combines with J gene TRBJ2-4; 8 positions match TRBD2. Germline CDR1 is SGHAT and CDR2 is FQNNGV. The CDR3 spans 15 residues. The trim removed 1 base at V and 1 base at J, leaving 0 bases unmatched. The chain's CDR3 is CASSLGLAAKNIQYF. The CDR3, as DNA: TGTGCCAGCAGCTTAGGACTAGCGGCCAAAAACATTCAGTACTTC.

There are a few counts of this clonotype. The chain couples TRBV7-9 to TRBJ2-5; D call uncertain. Germline V gene data show CDR1 as SEHNR and CDR2 as FQNEAQ (reference sequence). Between the trimmed V and J ends, which lost 0 bases and 7 bases, there was a span of 12 bases. The CDR3 spans 14 residues. The CDR3 region is CASSLAASYGTQYF. The CDR3 DNA reads as TGTGCCAGCAGCTTAGCAGCAAGCTATGGGACCCAGTACTTC.

The rearrangement uses TRBV6-4 and TRBJ1-1; maybe TRBD1 (5 bases). CDR1 MRHNA and CDR2 SNTAGT come from the germline V gene. The ends were cut back, 5 bases at V and 1 base at J, with 14 bases in the middle. This CDR3 is built from 15 residues. CDR3 region: CASSPTLTGNTEAFF. The CDR3 coding sequence is TGTGCCAGCAGTCCAACTCTCACAGGGAACACTGAAGCTTTCTTT.

This clonotype was observed many times. This sequence joins TRBV19 and TRBJ2-1, with TRBD2 as a possible D gene (5 bases). The CDR3 consists of 15 residues. V lost 3 bases, J lost 0 bases, and 9 bases lay in between. CDR1 and CDR2 (germline): LNHDA, SQIVND (reference sequence). CDR3 region: CASSMDGSSYNEQFF. The CDR3 DNA is TGTGCCAGTAGTATGGATGGGAGCTCCTACAATGAGCAGTTCTTC.

About this clonotype: A single base separates this from a much larger clone, so it may be a read error. The chain uses TRBV7-6 and TRBJ2-6, with TRBD1 matching over 7 bases. CDR3 size: 21 residues. From germline, CDR1 is SGHVS and CDR2 FNYEAQ. Losses at the gene ends were 4 bases for V and 0 bases for J; bases not matched to a gene: 18. The CDR3 nucleotides read TGTGCCAGCAGCTATAATTCTATGACCGGGACAGAGGGCTCTGGGGCCAACGTCCTGACTTTC. Translating gives CASSYNSMTGTEGSGANVLTF.